The source of this T cell receptor beta chain is a study of technical replicates of blood from a handful of donors. The CDR3 contains 14 residues. J gave up 8 bases and V 3 bases, and 6 bases lay outside the gene matches. Germline loops: CDR1 SGHVT, CDR2 SQSDAQ. Assay used: immunoSEQ multiplex PCR; TCRdb lists only in-frame clones, some missing. The table shows about 68,000 clones, with about 97% occurring only once. Sequencing was performed on T cells isolated from PBMCs. This clonotype was obtained from a human donor in good health. The chain joins TRBV7-4 to TRBJ1-4, with 7 bases identical to TRBD1. The CDR3 region has the DNA TGTGCCAGCAGCTTGCAGGGGGGATGGGAAAAACTGTTTTTT. The encoded protein is CASSLQGGWEKLFF.